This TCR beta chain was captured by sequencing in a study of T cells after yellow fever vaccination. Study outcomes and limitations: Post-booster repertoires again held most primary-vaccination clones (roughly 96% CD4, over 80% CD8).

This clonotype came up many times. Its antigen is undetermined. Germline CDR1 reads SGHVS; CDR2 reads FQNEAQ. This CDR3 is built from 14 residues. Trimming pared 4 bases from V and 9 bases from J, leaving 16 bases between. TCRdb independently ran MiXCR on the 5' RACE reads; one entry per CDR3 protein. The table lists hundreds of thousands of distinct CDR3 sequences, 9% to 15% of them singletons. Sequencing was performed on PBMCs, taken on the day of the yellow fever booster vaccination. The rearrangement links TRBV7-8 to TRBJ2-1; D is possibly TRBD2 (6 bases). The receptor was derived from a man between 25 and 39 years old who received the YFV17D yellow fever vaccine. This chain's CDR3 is CASSSNPGLSEQFF. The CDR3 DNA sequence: TGTGCCAGCAGCTCCAATCCGGGACTCAGTGAGCAGTTCTTC.